Below, one T cell receptor beta chain is given with its context. This entry comes from a study of shared T cell receptors in the human thymus. The length of the CDR3 is 16 residues. CDR1 is LGHNA and CDR2 is YNFKEQ in the germline V gene. Trimming removed 0 bases at V and 0 bases at J, with 10 bases between. Assay: immunoSEQ multiplex PCR; the TCRdb copy retains only in-frame clones and omits some. Of about 380,000 clones listed, about 95% are singletons. The sequence derives from a human donor. The V call is TRBV4-2, the J call TRBJ2-3; D call uncertain. Sequencing used thymocytes. The CDR3 loop reads CASSQDQRVSTDTQYF. As DNA, the CDR3 is TGTGCCAGCAGCCAAGATCAGAGAGTTAGCACAGATACGCAGTATTTT.